The present TCR beta chain was sequenced within a study of blood T cells in healthy people across ages. Study-level findings and limits: Roughly linear age-related decline in beta diversity appeared, significant by age approximately 40. Greater diversity and more naive CD4+ cells were seen in long-lived donors than in aged donors.

Germline assignment: CDR1 SEHNR and CDR2 FQNEAQ (reference sequence). V gave up 5 bases and J gave up 6 bases, with 11 bases separating them. The CDR3 contains 12 residues. This clonotype was detected only once. Its target is unknown. The second PCR ran 7 to 11 cycles with a sample-barcoded 5' primer and J-beta primers. Tags on each cDNA molecule came from a template-switch adaptor with 12 random nucleotides. Each CDR3 protein is one row after TCRdb ran MiXCR on the 5' RACE reads. The repertoire includes hundreds of thousands of distinct CDR3 sequences, around 25% of them detected once, and 9% to 9.5% sits in the top ten. These same records also appear under a second study, on T cells of mothers and their children.

The TCR comes from a boy between 10 and 17 years old in good health. This rearrangement joins TRBV7-9 to TRBJ2-7; D gene unclear. Sequencing was carried out using blood. Here the CDR3 reads CASSDVRPEQYF. CDR3 sequence (DNA): TGTGCCAGCAGCGACGTCCGACCCGAGCAGTACTTC.